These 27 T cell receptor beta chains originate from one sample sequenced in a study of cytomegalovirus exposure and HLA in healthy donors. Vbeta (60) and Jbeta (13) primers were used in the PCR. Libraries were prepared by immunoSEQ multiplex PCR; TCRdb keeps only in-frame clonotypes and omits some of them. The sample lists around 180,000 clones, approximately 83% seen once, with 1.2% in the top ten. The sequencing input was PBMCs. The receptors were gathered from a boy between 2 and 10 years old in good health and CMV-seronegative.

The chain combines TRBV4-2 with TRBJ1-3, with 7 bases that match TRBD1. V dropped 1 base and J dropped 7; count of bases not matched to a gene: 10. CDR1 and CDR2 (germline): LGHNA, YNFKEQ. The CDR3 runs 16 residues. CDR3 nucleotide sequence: TGTGCCAGCAGCCAAGCAGGGGGGCAAATAGGTAACACCATATATTTT. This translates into CASSQAGGQIGNTIYF.

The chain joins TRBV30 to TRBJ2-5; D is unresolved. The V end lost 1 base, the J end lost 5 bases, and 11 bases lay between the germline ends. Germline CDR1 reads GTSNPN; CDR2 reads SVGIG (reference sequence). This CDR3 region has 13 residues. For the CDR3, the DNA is TGTGCCTGGAGTGCCCAGGCCAAGGAGACCCAGTACTTC. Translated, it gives CAWSAQAKETQYF.

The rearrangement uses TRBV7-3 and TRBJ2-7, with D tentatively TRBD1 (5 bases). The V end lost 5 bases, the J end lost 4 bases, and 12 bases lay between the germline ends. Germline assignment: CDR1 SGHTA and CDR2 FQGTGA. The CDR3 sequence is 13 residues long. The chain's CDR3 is CASSRSPGYEQYF. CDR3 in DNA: TGTGCCAGCAGCCGATCCCCAGGGTACGAGCAGTACTTC.

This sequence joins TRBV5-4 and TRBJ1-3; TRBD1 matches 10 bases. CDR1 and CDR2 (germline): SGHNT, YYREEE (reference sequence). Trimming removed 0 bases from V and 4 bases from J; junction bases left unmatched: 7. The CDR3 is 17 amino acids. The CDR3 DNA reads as TGTGCCAGCAGCTTGGCGGGACAGGGGTTTTCCGGAAACACCATATATTTT. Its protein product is CASSLAGQGFSGNTIYF.

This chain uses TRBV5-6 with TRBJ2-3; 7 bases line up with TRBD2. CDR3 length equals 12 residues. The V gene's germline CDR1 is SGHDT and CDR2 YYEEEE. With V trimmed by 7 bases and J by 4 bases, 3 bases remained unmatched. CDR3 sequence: CASLRGADTQYF. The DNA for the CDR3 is TGTGCCAGCCTTCGGGGGGCAGATACGCAGTATTTT.

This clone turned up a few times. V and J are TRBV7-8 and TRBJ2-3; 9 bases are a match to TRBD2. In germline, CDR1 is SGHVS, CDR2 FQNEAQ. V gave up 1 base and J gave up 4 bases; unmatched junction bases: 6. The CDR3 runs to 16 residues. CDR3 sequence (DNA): TGTGCCAGCAGCTTAGTGGGTAGCGGGAGAGCAGATACGCAGTATTTT. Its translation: CASSLVGSGRADTQYF.

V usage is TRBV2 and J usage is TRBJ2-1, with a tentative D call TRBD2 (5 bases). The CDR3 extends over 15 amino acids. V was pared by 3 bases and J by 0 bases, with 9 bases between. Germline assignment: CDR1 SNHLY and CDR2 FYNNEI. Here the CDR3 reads CASSDLGSSYNEQFF. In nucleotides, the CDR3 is TGTGCCAGCAGTGACTTGGGGAGCTCCTACAATGAGCAGTTCTTC.

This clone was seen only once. CDR3 protein: CASSSTSMNTEAFF. CDR3 nucleotide sequence: TGTGCCAGCAGCTCAACTTCCATGAACACTGAAGCTTTCTTT. The J gene is TRBJ1-1, the V gene TRBV27; D gene unclear. The CDR3 runs 14 residues. Trimming left V 6 bases short and J 0 bases short, with 11 bases between. Per germline, CDR1 MNHEY and CDR2 SMNVEV (reference sequence).

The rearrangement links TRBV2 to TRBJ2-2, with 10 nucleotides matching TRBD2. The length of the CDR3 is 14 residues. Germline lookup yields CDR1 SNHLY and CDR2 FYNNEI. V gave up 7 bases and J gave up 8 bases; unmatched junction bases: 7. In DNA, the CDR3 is TGTGCCAGCAATCTAGCGGGGGACTTTGGGGAGCTGTTTTTT. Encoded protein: CASNLAGDFGELFF.

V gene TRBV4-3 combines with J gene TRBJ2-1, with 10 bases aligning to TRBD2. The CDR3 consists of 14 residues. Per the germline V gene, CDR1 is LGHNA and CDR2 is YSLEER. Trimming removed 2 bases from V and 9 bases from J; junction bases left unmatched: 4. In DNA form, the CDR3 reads TGCGCCAGCAGCCAAAGCGGGGGGGCCGGTGAGCAGTTCTTC. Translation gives CASSQSGGAGEQFF.

For the CDR3, the DNA is TGCGCCAGCAGCTTCGGGTATAGGGGGCGGGCATACAATGAGCAGTTCTTC. Translating it yields CASSFGYRGRAYNEQFF. The chain carries TRBV5-1 and TRBJ2-1, with 7 positions matching TRBD1. The V gene's germline CDR1 is SGHRS and CDR2 YFSETQ. The ends lost 2 bases at V and 4 bases at J; junction bases unmatched: 12. The CDR3 is made up of 17 amino acids. The variable domain in full, completed from reference TRBV5-1 and TRBJ2-1, reads KAGVTQTPRYLIKTRGQQVTLSCSPISGHRSVSWYQQTPGQGLQFLFEYFSETQRNKGNFPGRFSGRQFSNSRSEMNVSTLELGDSALYLCASSFGYRGRAYNEQFFGPGTRLTVL.

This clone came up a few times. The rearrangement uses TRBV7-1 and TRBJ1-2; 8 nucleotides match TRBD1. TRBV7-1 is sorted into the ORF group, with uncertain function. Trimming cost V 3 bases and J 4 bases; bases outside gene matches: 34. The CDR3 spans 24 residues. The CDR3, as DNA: TGTGCCAGCAGCTCGGGGACAGGAATAGTCTATCACGGCGTAGGGCCGGTTATCGGCTATGGCTACACCTTC. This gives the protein CASSSGTGIVYHGVGPVIGYGYTF.

As DNA, the CDR3 is TGCGCCAGCAGCCAAGATCCGACTAGGGAGGCTAATGAAAAACTGTTTTTT. Its translation is CASSQDPTREANEKLFF. The V call is TRBV4-3, the J call TRBJ1-4, with D unresolved. The CDR3 length is 17 residues. Trimming pared 0 bases from V and 3 bases from J, leaving 14 bases between. Germline lookup yields CDR1 LGHNA and CDR2 YSLEER.

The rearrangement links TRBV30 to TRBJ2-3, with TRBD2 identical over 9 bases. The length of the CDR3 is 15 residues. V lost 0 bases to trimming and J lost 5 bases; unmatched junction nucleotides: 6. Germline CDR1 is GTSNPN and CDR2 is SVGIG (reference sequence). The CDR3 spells CAWSVAGGLKDTQYF. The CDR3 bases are TGTGCCTGGAGTGTGGCGGGGGGGCTCAAAGATACGCAGTATTTT.

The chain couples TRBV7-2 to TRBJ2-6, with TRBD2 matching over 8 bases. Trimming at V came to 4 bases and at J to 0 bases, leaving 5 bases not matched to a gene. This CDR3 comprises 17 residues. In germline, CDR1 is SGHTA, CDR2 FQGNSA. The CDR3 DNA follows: TGTGCCAGCAGCTGGCGGGGGGCGGACTCTGGGGCCAACGTCCTGACTTTC. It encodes CASSWRGADSGANVLTF.

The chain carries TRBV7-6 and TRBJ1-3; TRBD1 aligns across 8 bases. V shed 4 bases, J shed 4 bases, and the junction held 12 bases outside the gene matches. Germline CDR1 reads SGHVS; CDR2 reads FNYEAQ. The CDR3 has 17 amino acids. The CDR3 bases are TGTGCCAGCAGCTATCTCAGACAGGGGCCGTTAGGAAACACCATATATTTT. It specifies CASSYLRQGPLGNTIYF. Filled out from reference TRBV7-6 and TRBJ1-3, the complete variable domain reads GAGVSQSPRYKVTKRGQDVALRCDPISGHVSLYWYRQALGQGPEFLTYFNYEAQQDKSGLPNDRFSAERPEGSISTLTIQRTEQRDSAMYRCASSYLRQGPLGNTIYFGEGSWLTVV.

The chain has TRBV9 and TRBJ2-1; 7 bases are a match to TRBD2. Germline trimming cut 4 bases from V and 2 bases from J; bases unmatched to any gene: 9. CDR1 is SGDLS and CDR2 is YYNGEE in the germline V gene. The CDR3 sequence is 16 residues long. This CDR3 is CASSLPGGPTYNEQFF. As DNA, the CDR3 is TGTGCCAGCAGCTTACCGGGGGGTCCAACCTACAATGAGCAGTTCTTC.

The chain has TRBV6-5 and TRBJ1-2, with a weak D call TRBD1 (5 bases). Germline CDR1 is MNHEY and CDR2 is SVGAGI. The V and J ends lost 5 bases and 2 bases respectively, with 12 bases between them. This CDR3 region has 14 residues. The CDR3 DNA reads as TGTGCCAGCAGTCCTACAGGACGGAACTATGGCTACACCTTC. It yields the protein CASSPTGRNYGYTF.

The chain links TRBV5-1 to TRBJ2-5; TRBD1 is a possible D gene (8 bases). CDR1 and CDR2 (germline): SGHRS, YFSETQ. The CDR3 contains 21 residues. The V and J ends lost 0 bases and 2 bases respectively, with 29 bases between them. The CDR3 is CASSLASGGYGSIGGQETQYF. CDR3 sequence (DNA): TGCGCCAGCAGCTTGGCTTCAGGGGGCTATGGGAGTATCGGGGGGCAAGAGACCCAGTACTTC.

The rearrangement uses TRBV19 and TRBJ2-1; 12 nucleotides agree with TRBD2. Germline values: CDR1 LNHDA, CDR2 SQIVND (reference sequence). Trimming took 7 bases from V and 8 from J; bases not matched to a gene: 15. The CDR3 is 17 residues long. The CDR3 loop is CASKETSGGPPGDEQFF. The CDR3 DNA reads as TGTGCCAGTAAGGAGACTAGCGGGGGTCCCCCCGGGGATGAGCAGTTCTTC.

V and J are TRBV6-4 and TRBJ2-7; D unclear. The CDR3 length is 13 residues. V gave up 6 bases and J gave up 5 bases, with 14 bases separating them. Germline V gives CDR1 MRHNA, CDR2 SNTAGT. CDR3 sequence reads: CASSPPRRDEQYF. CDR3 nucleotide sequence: TGTGCCAGCAGCCCCCCGCGTCGCGACGAGCAGTACTTC.

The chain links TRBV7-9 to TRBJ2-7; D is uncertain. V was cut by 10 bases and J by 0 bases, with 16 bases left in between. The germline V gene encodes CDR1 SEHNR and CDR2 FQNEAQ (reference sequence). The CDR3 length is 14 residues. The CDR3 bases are TGTGCCACCTCAAATGGTCAGGCCTCCTACGAGCAGTACTTC. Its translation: CATSNGQASYEQYF.

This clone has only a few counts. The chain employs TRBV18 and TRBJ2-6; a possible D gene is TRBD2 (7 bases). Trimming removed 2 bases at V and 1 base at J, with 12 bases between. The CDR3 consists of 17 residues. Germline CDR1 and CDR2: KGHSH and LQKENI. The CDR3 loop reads CASSPSRGGSGANVLTF. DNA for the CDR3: TGTGCCAGCTCACCATCCAGGGGAGGGTCTGGGGCCAACGTCCTGACTTTC. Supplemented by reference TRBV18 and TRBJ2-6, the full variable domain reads NAGVMQNPRHLVRRRGQEARLRCSPMKGHSHVYWYRQLPEEGLKFMVYLQKENIIDESGMPKERFSAEFPKEGPSILRIQQVVRGDSAAYFCASSPSRGGSGANVLTFGAGSRLTVL.

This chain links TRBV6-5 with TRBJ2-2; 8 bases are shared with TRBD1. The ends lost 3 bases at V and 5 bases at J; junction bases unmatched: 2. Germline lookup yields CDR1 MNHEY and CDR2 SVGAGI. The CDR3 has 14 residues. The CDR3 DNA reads TGTGCCAGCAGTTATGACAGGGGTACCGGGGAGCTGTTTTTT. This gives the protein CASSYDRGTGELFF.

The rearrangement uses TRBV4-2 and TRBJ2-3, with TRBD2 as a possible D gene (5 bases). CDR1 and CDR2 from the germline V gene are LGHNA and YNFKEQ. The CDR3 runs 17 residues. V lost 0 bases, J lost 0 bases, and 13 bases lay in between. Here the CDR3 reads CASSQDYASRSTDTQYF. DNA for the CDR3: TGTGCCAGCAGCCAAGATTATGCTAGCCGAAGCACAGATACGCAGTATTTT.

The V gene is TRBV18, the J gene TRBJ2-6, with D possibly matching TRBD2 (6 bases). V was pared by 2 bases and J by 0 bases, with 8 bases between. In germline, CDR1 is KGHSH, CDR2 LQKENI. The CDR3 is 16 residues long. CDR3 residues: CASSPAGSSGANVLTF. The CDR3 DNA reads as TGTGCCAGCTCACCAGCGGGGAGCTCTGGGGCCAACGTCCTGACTTTC.

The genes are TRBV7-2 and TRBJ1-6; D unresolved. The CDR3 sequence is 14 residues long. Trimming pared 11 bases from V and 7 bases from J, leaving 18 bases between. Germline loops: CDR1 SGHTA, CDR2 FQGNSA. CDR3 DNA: TGTGCCGTAGCCTCAAAGCGACGGAATTCACCCCTCCACTTT. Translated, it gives CAVASKRRNSPLHF.